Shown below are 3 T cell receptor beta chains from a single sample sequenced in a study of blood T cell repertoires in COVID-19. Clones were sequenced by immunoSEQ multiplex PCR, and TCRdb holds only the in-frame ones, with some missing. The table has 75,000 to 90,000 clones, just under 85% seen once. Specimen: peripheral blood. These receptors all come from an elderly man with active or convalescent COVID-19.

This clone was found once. The CDR3 DNA reads TGTGCCAGCAGTTCGACAGGGATAAAAGGCTACACCTTC. Translating it yields CASSSTGIKGYTF. The chain uses TRBV28 and TRBJ1-2; 7 positions agree with TRBD1. Germline V lookup: CDR1 MDHEN, CDR2 SYDVKM. V was clipped by 4 bases and J by 8 bases; unmatched bases: 7. The CDR3 runs to 13 residues.

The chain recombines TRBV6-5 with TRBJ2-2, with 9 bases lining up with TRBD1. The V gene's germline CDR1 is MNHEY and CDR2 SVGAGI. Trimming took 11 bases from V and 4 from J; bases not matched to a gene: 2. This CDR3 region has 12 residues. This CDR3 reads CAAQGATGELFF. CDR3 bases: TGTGCCGCACAGGGGGCCACCGGGGAGCTGTTTTTT.

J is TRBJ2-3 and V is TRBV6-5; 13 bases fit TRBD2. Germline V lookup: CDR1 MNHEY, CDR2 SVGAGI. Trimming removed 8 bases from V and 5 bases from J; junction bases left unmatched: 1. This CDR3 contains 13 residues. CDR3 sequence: CASGLAGEDTQYF. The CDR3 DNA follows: TGTGCCAGCGGACTAGCGGGAGAAGATACGCAGTATTTT.